A selection of T cell receptor beta chains follows, all from one sample in a study of blood T cells in healthy people across ages. TCRdb reprocessed the 5' RACE reads via MiXCR and lists one record per CDR3 protein. The sample yields about 1 million distinct CDR3 sequences, less than 50% seen once. The source material was blood. Every receptor here comes from a woman aged 55-75 years in good health. CDR3s include the opening cysteine and the closing phenylalanine or tryptophan. A D gene is named only where the DNA matches it firmly. Some rows mark clone size as missing; the rest say once, few, many or name a class of expanded clone.

d_call	v_call	clone_size	j_call	cdr3_aa	cdr3_nt
NA	TRBV29-1	many	TRBJ2-5	CSGGRIQETQYF	TGCAGCGGGGGACGGATCCAAGAGACCCAGTACTTC
NA	TRBV20-1	few	TRBJ2-5	CSAKGVGNEQYF	TGCAGTGCTAAGGGGGTGGGCAATGAGCAGTACTTC
NA	TRBV9	few	TRBJ2-2	CASSVRTGELFF	TGTGCCAGCAGCGTGAGGACCGGGGAGCTGTTTTTT
NA	TRBV27	once	TRBJ2-1	CASSSFRDMRHNEQFF	TGTGCCAGCAGTTCCTTCCGGGACATGAGGCACAATGAGCAGTTCTTC
NA	TRBV5-1	NA	TRBJ2-3	CASSLGRAVSSTDTQYF	TGCGCCAGCAGCTTGGGCCGGGCAGTATCTAGCACAGATACGCAGTATTTT
TRBD2	TRBV7-6	few	TRBJ2-5	CASSLGPGTSGGYQETQYF	TGTGCCAGCAGCTTAGGTCCCGGGACTAGCGGGGGATACCAAGAGACCCAGTACTTC
NA	TRBV4-2	NA	TRBJ2-3	CTSSQDLGPAHQDTQYF	TGTACCAGCAGCCAAGATCTGGGACCTGCTCATCAAGATACGCAGTATTTT
NA	TRBV11-2	many	TRBJ1-1	CASSLSRAMNTEAFF	TGTGCCAGCAGCTTATCGCGGGCCATGAACACTGAAGCTTTCTTT
TRBD2	TRBV20-1	few	TRBJ2-7	CSARDQELAGLEQYF	TGCAGTGCTAGAGATCAGGAACTAGCGGGCCTCGAGCAGTACTTC
TRBD2	TRBV7-9	NA	TRBJ2-7	CASSQGSGSSYEQYF	TGTGCCAGCAGCCAAGGGAGCGGGAGTAGCTACGAGCAGTACTTC
NA	TRBV10-3	NA	TRBJ2-7	CAISESGPSYEQYF	TGTGCCATCAGTGAGTCGGGGCCCTCCTACGAGCAGTACTTC
TRBD2	TRBV29-1	NA	TRBJ2-1	CSVGLAGAYEQFF	TGCAGCGTCGGCCTGGCGGGAGCCTACGAGCAGTTCTTC
NA	TRBV7-7	once	TRBJ2-7	CASSLEGTVAYEQYF	TGTGCCAGCAGCTTAGAGGGGACGGTTGCCTACGAGCAGTACTTC
NA	TRBV5-1	many	TRBJ2-3	CASSLAGQPGVDTQYF	TGCGCCAGCAGCTTGGCCGGGCAGCCGGGAGTAGATACGCAGTATTTT
NA	TRBV20-1	NA	TRBJ1-5	CSAAGQGFNNQPQHF	TGCAGTGCTGCGGGGCAGGGGTTTAACAATCAGCCTCAGCATTTT
NA	TRBV28	NA	TRBJ2-7	CASTPLSEGWEQYF	TGTGCCAGCACCCCGTTATCTGAGGGTTGGGAGCAGTACTTC
TRBD2	TRBV7-3	NA	TRBJ2-5	CASSRTSGHYNEQYF	TGTGCCAGCAGCCGGACTAGCGGGCACTACAATGAGCAGTACTTC
NA	TRBV3-1	NA	TRBJ2-3	CASSQDARADTQYF	TGTGCCAGCAGCCAAGATGCTAGGGCAGATACGCAGTATTTT
NA	TRBV19	NA	TRBJ1-1	CASSSLGRTGTEAFF	TGTGCCAGTAGTAGCTTGGGGAGGACGGGCACTGAAGCTTTCTTT
TRBD2	TRBV27	NA	TRBJ2-5	CASSPPLGLAGGEETQYF	TGTGCCAGCAGTCCTCCGCTCGGCCTAGCGGGAGGTGAAGAGACCCAGTACTTC
TRBD1	TRBV10-2	NA	TRBJ1-2	CASSWDRADGYTF	TGCGCCAGCAGCTGGGACAGGGCGGATGGCTACACCTTC
NA	TRBV10-2	NA	TRBJ2-7	CASSAVSVDEQYF	TGCGCCAGCAGTGCTGTGTCTGTCGACGAGCAGTACTTC
TRBD2	TRBV20-1	few	TRBJ2-7	CSAGGTNSYEQYF	TGCAGTGCCGGGGGGACGAACTCCTACGAGCAGTACTTC
TRBD1	TRBV27	NA	TRBJ1-2	CASRAGTGGYTF	TGTGCCAGCAGGGCCGGGACAGGTGGCTACACCTTC